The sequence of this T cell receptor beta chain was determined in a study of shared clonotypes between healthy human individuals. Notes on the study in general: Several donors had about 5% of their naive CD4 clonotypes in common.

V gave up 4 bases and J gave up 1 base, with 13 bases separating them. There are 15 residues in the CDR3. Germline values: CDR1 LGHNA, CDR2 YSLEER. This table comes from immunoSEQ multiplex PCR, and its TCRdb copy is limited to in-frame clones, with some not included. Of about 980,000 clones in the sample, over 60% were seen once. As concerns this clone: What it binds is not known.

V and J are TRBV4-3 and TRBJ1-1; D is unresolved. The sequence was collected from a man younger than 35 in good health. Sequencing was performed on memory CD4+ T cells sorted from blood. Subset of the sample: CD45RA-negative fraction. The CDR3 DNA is TGCGCCAGCAGCCCTAAAAACGCGGGGAACACTGAAGCTTTCTTT. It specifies CASSPKNAGNTEAFF.